This TCR beta chain was obtained from a study of blood T cell repertoires in COVID-19. Sequencing used immunoSEQ multiplex PCR; TCRdb keeps in-frame clones, though not all of them. The sample holds approximately 350,000 clones; more than 75% are singletons and the top ten take 6% to 7%. The CDR3 has 14 residues. CDR1 and CDR2 from the germline V gene are SGHRS and YFSETQ. The ends lost 0 bases at V and 7 bases at J; junction bases unmatched: 6. This sequence joins TRBV5-1 and TRBJ1-1, with 7 bases matching TRBD1. The clonotype comes from a woman aged 45-65 years with COVID-19, enrolled during active disease. Sequencing used peripheral blood. The CDR3 sequence is CASSLDRGLSEAFF. CDR3 coding DNA: TGCGCCAGCAGCTTGGATAGGGGGCTCAGTGAAGCTTTCTTT.